One sample yielded the 12 T cell receptor beta chains listed below, sequenced in a study of human thymus T cells. TCRdb's table, derived via immunoSEQ multiplex PCR, lists solely in-frame clones and lacks some. The sample yields tens of thousands of clones, 94% seen once. Specimen: blood. Every receptor here comes from a boy in the first two years of life with a congenital heart defect but otherwise immunologically healthy.

The chain links TRBV5-5 to TRBJ1-2; D not resolved. Germline V gene lookup returns CDR1 SGHKS and CDR2 YYEKEE (reference sequence). Trimming shortened V by 0 bases and J by 1 base, and 10 bases separated the two germline ends. This CDR3 contains 15 residues. CDR3 amino acids: CASSLEGILNYGYTF. In nucleotides, the CDR3 is TGTGCCAGCAGCTTGGAAGGGATACTTAACTATGGCTACACCTTC.

CDR3 sequence (DNA): TGTGCCAGCAGCCCCAGGGCGTCTGGGGCCAACGTCCTGACTTTC. It codes for CASSPRASGANVLTF. The chain recombines TRBV7-2 with TRBJ2-6; D is possibly TRBD1 (5 bases). V was trimmed by 5 bases and J by 1 base, leaving 9 bases between them. The CDR3 has 15 residues. In germline, CDR1 is SGHTA, CDR2 FQGNSA.

By sample share, this clone is medium-sized (0.01 to 0.1%). The V call is TRBV5-6, the J call TRBJ2-3; tentatively, D is TRBD2 (5 bases). Trimming shortened V by 4 bases and J by 2 bases, and 17 bases separated the two germline ends. The CDR3 runs to 16 residues. CDR1 is SGHDT, CDR2 YYEEEE, per germline. The chain's CDR3 is CASSPLDSSSTDTQYF. CDR3 nucleotide sequence: TGTGCCAGCAGCCCGCTGGACTCAAGTTCCACAGATACGCAGTATTTT.

Here the CDR3 reads CASSPETDRPNYGYTF. CDR3 in DNA: TGTGCCAGCAGCCCGGAGACGGACAGGCCCAACTATGGCTACACCTTC. This chain uses TRBV5-5 with TRBJ1-2, with 7 bases aligning to TRBD1. The CDR3 loop spans 16 amino acids. CDR1 is SGHKS and CDR2 is YYEKEE in the germline V gene (reference sequence). V lost 4 bases, J lost 2 bases, and 11 bases stayed unmatched.

The chain employs TRBV19 and TRBJ2-1, with 11 positions matching TRBD2. There are 16 residues in the CDR3. Per the germline V gene, CDR1 is LNHDA and CDR2 is SQIVND (reference sequence). V lost 5 bases and J lost 4; bases outside the gene matches: 7. CDR3 amino acids: CASSPVAGGPYNEQFF. DNA of the CDR3: TGTGCCAGTAGTCCCGTAGCGGGAGGGCCTTACAATGAGCAGTTCTTC.

J is TRBJ2-5 and V is TRBV9; D not certain. V was trimmed by 0 bases and J by 1 base, leaving 4 bases between them. From germline, CDR1 is SGDLS and CDR2 YYNGEE. This CDR3 is 13 amino acids long. The CDR3 here is CASSVAPQETQYF. CDR3 coding DNA: TGTGCCAGCAGCGTAGCCCCCCAAGAGACCCAGTACTTC.

V usage is TRBV21-1 and J usage is TRBJ2-7. TRBV21-1 is annotated as a pseudogene. The CDR3 contains 9 residues. The CDR3 coding sequence is TGTGCCAGCAGCTACGAGCAGTACTTC. As protein: CASSYEQYF.

The CDR3 DNA is TGCAGCGTTGACCCTCCGGGAGAACTCCCCCGTCCAGGCTATGGCTACACCTTC. Protein sequence: CSVDPPGELPRPGYGYTF. This sequence joins TRBV29-1 and TRBJ1-2, with D unclear. This CDR3 is 18 amino acids long. Germline-derived CDR1 and CDR2 are SQVTM and ANQGSEA. Trimming removed 3 bases from V and 4 bases from J, with 27 bases in between.

V gene TRBV25-1 combines with J gene TRBJ2-7; a weak D match, TRBD1 (5 bases). Per the germline V gene, CDR1 is MGHDK and CDR2 is SYGVNS. Deletions cut 4 bases from V and 2 bases from J, with 9 bases between. The CDR3 is 13 residues long. This chain's CDR3 is CASSVTGTYEQYF. The CDR3 DNA reads as TGTGCCAGCAGTGTAACAGGCACCTACGAGCAGTACTTC.

The V call is TRBV30, the J call TRBJ1-4; TRBD1 matches at 11 bases. The CDR3 sequence is 14 residues long. V gave up 5 bases and J gave up 6 bases; unmatched junction bases: 5. Germline V gene lookup returns CDR1 GTSNPN and CDR2 SVGIG (reference sequence). The CDR3 bases are TGTGCCTGGGGACAGGGGGCAGGGGATGAAAAACTGTTTTTT. Translated: CAWGQGAGDEKLFF.

The chain employs TRBV7-9 and TRBJ1-5; D gene ambiguous. Germline V gene lookup returns CDR1 SEHNR and CDR2 FQNEAQ (reference sequence). CDR3 size: 12 residues. Trimming took 7 bases from V and 5 from J, leaving 9 bases between them. The DNA of the CDR3 is TGTGCCAGCACCCGGGGTGATCAGCCCCAGCATTTT. This gives the protein CASTRGDQPQHF.

The chain links TRBV18 to TRBJ1-5, with D possibly matching TRBD1 (5 bases). The CDR3 is 16 amino acids. Per the germline V gene, CDR1 is KGHSH and CDR2 is LQKENI. The V end lost 6 bases, the J end lost 5 bases, and 20 bases lay between the germline ends. The CDR3 nucleotides are TGTGCCAGCTCCGACAGCCCGGGTACGTTCGATCAGCCCCAGCATTTT. Translation gives CASSDSPGTFDQPQHF. The whole variable domain, filled in from reference TRBV18 and TRBJ1-5, reads NAGVMQNPRHLVRRRGQEARLRCSPMKGHSHVYWYRQLPEEGLKFMVYLQKENIIDESGMPKERFSAEFPKEGPSILRIQQVVRGDSAAYFCASSDSPGTFDQPQHFGDGTRLSIL.